This TCR beta chain was identified during a study of cytotoxic CD8 clonotypes in ibrutinib-treated CLL. Investigators sought sequencing depths of between 1 in 200,000 and 1 in 1 million T cells. TCRdb's copy holds only in-frame clones and misses some; the assay was immunoSEQ multiplex PCR. The sample carries about 25,000 clones, nearly 70% recorded once. For this clone: As yet, its antigen is unknown.

This CDR3 comprises 14 residues. The germline V and J ends were trimmed by 0 bases and 1 base, with 7 bases remaining between them. Germline CDR1 and CDR2: SGHNT and YYREEE (reference sequence). Study findings and constraints: There were differences in sampling times between sustained-remission and progressing patients. The study found baseline clonality above age-matched healthy donors, tracking circulating CD8+ T-cell counts.

The TCR comes from a human donor with chronic lymphocytic leukemia. The chain employs TRBV5-4 and TRBJ2-5; D ambiguous. Sequences were derived from PBMCs, sampled at disease progression, from a patient treated with ibrutinib. The CDR3 coding sequence is TGTGCCAGCAGCTTGGACAGTACCCAAGAGACCCAGTACTTC. Translated: CASSLDSTQETQYF.